This TCR beta chain was sequenced for a study of early T cells in non-severe SARS-CoV-2 infection. Study details: Sequencing used unsorted whole-blood bulk RNA, so chains lack pairing. Study findings and constraints: Anti-spike CD8 specificities were favored by VDJdb matching, whose results missed private and CD4 specificities.

Individual cDNA molecules carried attached unique molecular identifiers. Using its own MiXCR run on the 5' RACE reads, TCRdb lists one record per CDR3 protein. The sample yields 50,000 to 75,000 distinct CDR3 sequences, about 12% seen once. There are a few counts of this clonotype. Antigen: not known. The CDR3 has 17 amino acids. Germline V gene sequence: CDR1 SGHVS, CDR2 FQNEAQ. With V trimmed by 5 bases and J by 0 bases, 8 bases remained unmatched. This TCR derives from an adult who was a healthcare worker with PCR-confirmed SARS-CoV-2 infection or an uninfected control (not recorded which). The donor label of this sample is uncertain. The chain is built from TRBV7-8 and TRBJ1-5; 9 bases are shared with TRBD1. The specimen was whole blood, collected at baseline. CDR3 sequence: CASSQWTGVDSNQPQHF. CDR3 in DNA: TGTGCCAGCAGCCAATGGACAGGGGTTGATAGCAATCAGCCCCAGCATTTT.